This T cell receptor beta chain was obtained from a study of cytomegalovirus exposure and HLA in healthy donors. Study background: The platform used for the 120 validation repertoires matched that of the roughly 670 first-cohort repertoires, a later analysis reported.

A word on this clone: Its antigen remains unknown.

General study points: Reports indicated that the classifier achieved high specificity and sensitivity in diagnosing cytomegalovirus status.

Profiling relied on immunoSEQ multiplex PCR, and the TCRdb table lists in-frame clones only, not all of them. The sample yields roughly 230,000 clones, 90% seen once. Germline V CDR1 and CDR2: MDHEN, SYDVKM. The germline V and J ends were trimmed by 2 bases and 3 bases, with 5 bases remaining between them. This CDR3 has 12 amino acids. The rearrangement links TRBV28 to TRBJ2-7; D gene unclear. This TCR was recovered from a young woman in good health and CMV-seronegative. The specimen was PBMCs. In nucleotides, the CDR3 is TGTGCCAGCAGTTTAATTGACTACGAGCAGTACTTC. Translated, it gives CASSLIDYEQYF.